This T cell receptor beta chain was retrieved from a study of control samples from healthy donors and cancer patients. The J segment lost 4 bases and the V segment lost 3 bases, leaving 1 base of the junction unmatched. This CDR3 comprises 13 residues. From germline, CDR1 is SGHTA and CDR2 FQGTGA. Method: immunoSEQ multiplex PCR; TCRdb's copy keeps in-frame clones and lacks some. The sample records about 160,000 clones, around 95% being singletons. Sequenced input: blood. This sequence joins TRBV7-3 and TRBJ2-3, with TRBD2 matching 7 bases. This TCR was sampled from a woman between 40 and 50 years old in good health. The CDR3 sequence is CASSLAGADTQYF. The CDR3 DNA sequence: TGTGCCAGCAGCTTGGCGGGGGCAGATACGCAGTATTTT.